This T cell receptor (beta chain) was recovered during a study of cytomegalovirus exposure and HLA in healthy donors (dated 2017 in TCRdb). About the full investigation: A later analysis indicated that the 95 to 150 validation repertoires were generated on the platform also employed for the roughly 650 repertoires of the first cohort. In addition to the first cohort of roughly 670 subjects, a separate validation cohort of 120 different subjects was used. To predict cytomegalovirus infection status, the study combined high-throughput TCR immunosequencing, statistical association of individual TCRs with disease status, and machine learning. The aim of the study was to test whether cataloging public T cell receptors could identify signatures of past pathogen exposure. What the work shows at the level of the full study, not this receptor alone: The study gave a list of 150 to 200 TCR beta chains associated with cytomegalovirus. Subsequent analysis determined that TCRs grouped into clusters in the first cohort also showed a tendency toward co-occurrence across the 120 or so validation repertoires, and approximately 93% of cluster scores exceeded 0. All 120 or so repertoires were used to score co-occurrence in the validation cohort in a later analysis, because that analysis had no HLA typing for the cohort. In vitro tests confirmed that a few of the cytomegalovirus-associated TCR beta chains recognize cytomegalovirus antigens. The classifier was reported to diagnose cytomegalovirus status with high specificity and sensitivity in both the original cohort and the validation cohort. According to the authors, the approach could potentially be generalized to other disease states and immunological phenotypes. Across donors, most TCR sequences were observed very rarely, whereas some public TCRs were present in many individuals.

Library preparation used the immunoSEQ multiplex PCR assay. The published analysis was carried out like this. A statistical classification framework was built for diagnosing cytomegalovirus status from the catalog of TCR beta chain sequences. TCRdb took this table from immuneACCESS and kept in-frame rearrangements with V and J called. Such tables lack part of the clones; where checked against another copy, unresolved V genes explain under half of the gap, and the rest is unexplained. From that table come the V and J calls and clone size; the DNA was used to work out D and trimming. This sample comprises about 140,000 clones, about 87% of them detected only once. Less than 5.5% of the sample goes to the ten largest clones. The germline ends are 7 bases apart after V is trimmed by 6 bases and J by 4 bases. The CDR1 and CDR2 encoded by the germline V gene are SGHAT and FQNNGV. The cysteine opens and the phenylalanine closes a CDR3 of 12 amino acids. The entry retains the CDR3 DNA only, 36 bases that are in frame from base 1.

Details on this clone: It has no known antigen specificity. No clone much larger than this one lies a single base away; base qualities are absent. The identical CDR3 is also encoded by other nucleotide sequences in the sample.

The donors were included in the validation cohort of roughly 120 subjects, a group kept apart from the roughly 730-subject first cohort. The chain joins TRBV11-2 to TRBJ1-3; the D gene cannot be named for sure. Sequencing was performed on PBMCs. The clonotype originates from a man between 18 and 29 years old in good health and CMV-seropositive. The CDR3 protein is CASSRGGNTIYF. The DNA reads TGTGCCAGCAGTCGGGGAGGAAACACCATATATTTT.